This TCR beta chain was retrieved from a study of blood T cell repertoires in COVID-19. Study summary: Sites across the United States, Italy and Spain contributed samples from acute and convalescent COVID-19. The analysed material was cDNA or gDNA that came from T cells, B-cell-depleted T cells, or PBMCs.

Per germline, CDR1 SGDLS and CDR2 YYNGEE. Losses at the gene ends were 4 bases for V and 7 bases for J; bases not matched to a gene: 7. This CDR3 has 13 amino acids. Original handling: Quantification of nucleated cells was approximated via reference gene primer amplification. Assay: immunoSEQ multiplex PCR; the TCRdb copy retains only in-frame clones and omits some. V and J calls plus clone size are reproduced from that table; the DNA served to infer D and trimming. The sample includes about 67,000 clones, roughly 87% of them seen just once. Sequencing was done on a sample of peripheral blood. The chain employs TRBV9 and TRBJ2-7; 8 positions agree with TRBD1. This clonotype originated in a woman aged 80 or over with acute or convalescent COVID-19. The DNA of the CDR3 is TGTGCCAGCAGCCTACTTACAGGGGGGGAGCAGTACTTC. Its protein product is CASSLLTGGEQYF.